The 10 T cell receptor beta chains given below trace back to one sample, sequenced in a study of cytomegalovirus exposure and HLA in healthy donors (dated by TCRdb to 2017 to 2019). Library generation was performed with the immunoSEQ multiplex PCR assay. The immuneACCESS repertoire file appears here via TCRdb, limited to in-frame rearrangements. These files lack a portion of the clones; in checked studies, under half of the deficit traces to unresolved V genes, and the cause of the others is not known. For this sample there are 250,000 to 400,000 clones; approximately 91% appear just once. In total, the top ten clones hold around 0.88% of the sample. The sample taken for sequencing was PBMCs. These receptors were taken from a young man in good health and CMV-seronegative.

CDR3 bases: TGTGCCAGCAGCTTGGCCGTAACAGACGAGGGATCTAGGGAAAAACTGTTTTTT. This encodes CASSLAVTDEGSREKLFF. The rearrangement links TRBV5-4 to TRBJ1-4; D unresolved. The germline V and J ends were trimmed by 0 bases and 8 bases, with 23 bases remaining between them. CDR3 length equals 18 residues. Germline CDR1 and CDR2: SGHNT and YYREEE (reference sequence).

This chain links TRBV4-1 with TRBJ1-5; 8 positions match TRBD1. The CDR3 length is 17 residues. The germline V gene has CDR1 MGHRA and CDR2 YSYEKL. Trimming removed 3 bases from V and 1 base from J; junction bases left unmatched: 8. The CDR3 DNA sequence: TGCGCCAGCAGCCAGGGACAGGCGGGCGGCAGCAATCAGCCCCAGCATTTT. Its translation: CASSQGQAGGSNQPQHF.

The chain joins TRBV11-2 to TRBJ1-6, with D possibly matching TRBD1 (5 bases). CDR3 length: 15 amino acids. Germline lookup yields CDR1 SGHAT and CDR2 FQNNGV. The V end was cut by 0 bases, the J end by 7 bases, with 10 bases between. For the CDR3, the DNA is TGTGCCAGCAGCTTAGAAAGGGGCCAGAATTCACCCCTCCACTTT. This gives the protein CASSLERGQNSPLHF.

This sequence joins TRBV7-5 and TRBJ1-2; TRBD1, the table's D call, lacks a check against the DNA. TRBV7-5 is a pseudogene. CDR3 length: 14 amino acids. The CDR3 loop is CVRSLGDRVYGYTF. The CDR3 DNA sequence: TGTGTCAGAAGCTTAGGGGACAGGGTCTATGGCTACACCTTC.

This clone has a count of ten or more. The V and J genes are TRBV5-3 and TRBJ1-5; TRBD1 agrees at 7 bases. TRBV5-3 is designated an ORF whose function remains uncertain. V lost 4 bases and J lost 5; bases outside the gene matches: 9. The CDR3 contains 15 residues. The CDR3 spells CARSGGTEFHQPQHF. For the CDR3, the DNA is TGTGCCAGAAGCGGAGGGACAGAGTTTCATCAGCCCCAGCATTTT.

The rearrangement joins TRBV7-2 to TRBJ1-2, with 7 bases lining up with TRBD1. Germline CDR1 and CDR2: SGHTA and FQGNSA. Trimming at V came to 1 base and at J to 5 bases, leaving 4 bases not matched to a gene. The CDR3 extends over 14 amino acids. The CDR3 DNA follows: TGTGCCAGCAGCTTAGGGACAGGAGATTATGGCTACACCTTC. Protein: CASSLGTGDYGYTF.

V is TRBV30 and J is TRBJ1-6; 7 nucleotides line up with TRBD1. The ends lost 2 bases at V and 10 bases at J; junction bases unmatched: 11. Germline assignment: CDR1 GTSNPN and CDR2 SVGIG (reference sequence). CDR3 length: 15 amino acids. The CDR3 here is CAWSTGDRGRSPLHF. CDR3 in DNA: TGTGCCTGGAGTACAGGGGACCGGGGCCGGTCACCCCTCCACTTT.

The chain combines TRBV4-2 with TRBJ2-3; 14 positions agree with TRBD2. V shed 1 base and J 2 bases; nucleotides not matched to a gene: 5. CDR1 and CDR2 (germline): LGHNA, YNFKEQ. The CDR3 extends over 18 amino acids. The CDR3 protein is CASSQGTSGGLLTDTQYF. CDR3 coding DNA: TGTGCCAGCAGCCAAGGGACTAGCGGGGGGCTTCTCACAGATACGCAGTATTTT.

This sequence joins TRBV25-1 and TRBJ1-1; possibly TRBD1 for D (5 bases). V dropped 5 bases and J dropped 4 bases, with 11 bases sitting between them. Germline V gene lookup returns CDR1 MGHDK and CDR2 SYGVNS. This CDR3 region has 13 residues. The CDR3: CASSTAGGTEAFF. The CDR3 DNA follows: TGTGCCAGCAGTACGGCGGGGGGCACTGAAGCTTTCTTT.

V is TRBV4-1 and J is TRBJ1-1; D call uncertain. V was cut by 1 base and J by 1 base, with 7 bases left in between. This CDR3 has 14 amino acids. The germline V gene encodes CDR1 MGHRA and CDR2 YSYEKL. CDR3 region: CASSQGLSNTEAFF. The CDR3 bases are TGCGCCAGCAGCCAAGGACTGTCGAACACTGAAGCTTTCTTT.